These T cell receptor beta chains were read from a single sample in a study of technical replicates of blood from a few donors. Method: immunoSEQ multiplex PCR; TCRdb's copy keeps in-frame clones and lacks some. Among fewer than 60,000 clones listed, more than 90% were seen once. The specimen was PBMCs. All receptors come from a human donor in good health. Some clones in this sample may be carry-over from other donors' samples. CDR3s include the opening cysteine and the closing phenylalanine or tryptophan. D genes are given only for firm matches. Not every row has a clone size; where given, it reads once, few, many or a size class.

J,size,D,V,CDR3,DNA
TRBJ1-2,once,.,TRBV6-1,CASSVQGILNYGYTF,TGTGCCAGCAGTGTGCAGGGGATTCTTAACTATGGCTACACCTTC
TRBJ2-6,once,.,TRBV6-6,CASRQGSSGANVLTF,TGTGCCAGCAGGCAGGGAAGCTCTGGGGCCAACGTCCTGACTTTC
TRBJ2-1,.,TRBD1,TRBV11-2,CASSIRGTEIGNEQFF,TGTGCCAGCAGCATCAGGGGGACAGAGATAGGTAATGAGCAGTTCTTC
TRBJ2-7,.,.,TRBV15,CATSRDPAANEQYF,TGTGCCACCAGCAGAGATCCGGCGGCGAACGAGCAGTACTTC
TRBJ2-7,.,TRBD1,TRBV4-2,CASSQGDSRYEQYF,TGTGCCAGCAGCCAAGGGGACAGCCGCTACGAGCAGTACTTC
TRBJ2-7,.,TRBD1,TRBV29-1,CSGTPGQGYEQYF,TGCAGCGGCACCCCGGGACAGGGATACGAGCAGTACTTC
TRBJ2-1,.,TRBD1,TRBV5-1,CASSRGGTGINEQFF,TGCGCCAGCAGCCGAGGGGGGACAGGCATCAATGAGCAGTTCTTC
TRBJ1-1,.,.,TRBV28,CASRKVHGEAFF,TGTGCCAGCAGGAAGGTCCACGGGGAAGCTTTCTTT
TRBJ2-1,.,TRBD2,TRBV2,CASSPSGRNEQFF,TGTGCCAGCAGTCCTAGCGGGAGGAATGAGCAGTTCTTC
TRBJ2-5,.,TRBD1,TRBV9,CASSPTGTDLLTQYF,TGTGCCAGCAGCCCAACCGGGACAGATCTGTTGACCCAGTACTTC
TRBJ2-7,.,.,TRBV2,CASRTHAYEQYF,TGTGCCAGCAGGACACATGCCTACGAGCAGTACTTC
TRBJ2-2,.,.,TRBV9,CASSFEGEELFF,TGTGCCAGCAGTTTTGAGGGAGAGGAGCTGTTTTTT
TRBJ2-5,.,TRBD1,TRBV14,CASSQPRTGGRETQYF,TGTGCCAGCAGCCAGCCAAGGACAGGGGGAAGAGAGACCCAGTACTTC
TRBJ2-1,.,TRBD2,TRBV7-9,CASSSSGRGFNEQFF,TGTGCCAGCAGTTCTAGCGGGAGGGGCTTCAATGAGCAGTTCTTC
TRBJ2-5,.,TRBD1,TRBV6-6,CASSSGQGGRETQYF,TGTGCCAGCAGTTCGGGACAGGGGGGTAGGGAGACCCAGTACTTC
TRBJ1-2,.,.,TRBV7-2,CASSLVEAASGYTF,TGTGCCAGCAGCTTAGTGGAGGCCGCTAGTGGCTACACCTTC